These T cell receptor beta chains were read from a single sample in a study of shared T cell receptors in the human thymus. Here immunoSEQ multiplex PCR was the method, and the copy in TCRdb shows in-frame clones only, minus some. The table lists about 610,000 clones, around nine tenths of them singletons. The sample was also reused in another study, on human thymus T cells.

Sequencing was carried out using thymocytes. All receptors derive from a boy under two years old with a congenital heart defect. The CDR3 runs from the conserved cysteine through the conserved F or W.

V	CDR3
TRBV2	CASSRTGKSYEQYF
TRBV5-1	CASSSASGRYYEQYF
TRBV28	CASSPRQGETGELFF
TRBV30	CAWSVGRGRGYEQYF
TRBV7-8	CASSLPRQGPYSYEQYF
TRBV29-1	CSVRRDRVGDTIYF
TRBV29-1	CSVEAGRERHNEQFF
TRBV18	CASSPETGTYEQYF
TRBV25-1	CASKGEGERAYGYTF
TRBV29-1	CSETGGWYEQYF
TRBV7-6	CASSLDSGLAGGEQYF
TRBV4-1	CASSQDPGLALETQYF
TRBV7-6	CASSLDPYSGRALAQETQYF
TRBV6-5	CASSYSGSRSDTQYF
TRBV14	CASSQGQYTGELFF
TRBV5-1	CASVLLGLAEETQYF
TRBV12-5	CASGLVREGHGYEQYF
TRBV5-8	CASQRGSPSWDEQFF
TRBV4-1	CASSRLKGLAGGPHEQYF
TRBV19	CASSQPRTGVQDLGSSGANVLTF
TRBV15	CATSRVTSGIYEQYF
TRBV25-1	CASSELNRSSYEQYF
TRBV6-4	CASSDVRLAGGEGFNEQFF
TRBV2	CASSEGGLASEQYF
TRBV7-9	CASSGGRPSYEQYF
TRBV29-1	CSVEGGVDGYTF
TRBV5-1	CASRLAGGRTPNTDTQYF
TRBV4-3	CASSAGTGVGEQFF
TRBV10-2	CASSEYERENHNEQFF
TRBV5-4	CASSLSTGIVDTQYF
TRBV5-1	CASSGLYTDTQYF
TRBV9	CASSVGISGRAGELFF
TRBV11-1	CASSRDRGTETQYF
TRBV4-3	CASSQARGDEQYF
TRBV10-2	CASSLGAHTQYF
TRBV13	CASNGNTGELFF
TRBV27	CASSLIGTGEKGNEKLFF
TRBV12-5	CASGLGYFANTGELFF
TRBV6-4	CASSGTSGSSDTGELFF
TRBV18	CASSPEDRGHTEAFF
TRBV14	CASSRGVRAAFF
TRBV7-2	CASSLGAGTSYNEQFF
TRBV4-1	CASSQSPADQYF
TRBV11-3	CASSLVPGLAVYEQYF
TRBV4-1	CASSQDGAGNTGELFF
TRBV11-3	CASSRNYEQYF